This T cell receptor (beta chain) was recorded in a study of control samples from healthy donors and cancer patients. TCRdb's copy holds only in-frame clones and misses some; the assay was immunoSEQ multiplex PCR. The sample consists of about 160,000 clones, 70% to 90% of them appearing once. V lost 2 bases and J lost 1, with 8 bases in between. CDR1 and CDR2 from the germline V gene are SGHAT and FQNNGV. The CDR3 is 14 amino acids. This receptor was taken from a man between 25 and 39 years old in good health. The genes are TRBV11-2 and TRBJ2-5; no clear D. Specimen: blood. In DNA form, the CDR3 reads TGTGCCAGCAGCTTAAACCGGCCCCAAGAGACCCAGTACTTC. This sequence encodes CASSLNRPQETQYF.